Following are 9 T cell receptor beta chains from one sample sequenced in a study of cytomegalovirus exposure and HLA in healthy donors. The PCR made use of 60 Vbeta and 13 Jbeta primers. Assay: immunoSEQ multiplex PCR; the TCRdb copy retains only in-frame clones and omits some. The repertoire holds about 120,000 clones, around four fifths seen once, with approximately 2% in the top ten. Sequencing was done on a sample of PBMCs. The receptors stem from a man aged 35 to 55 in good health and CMV-seronegative.

The rearrangement joins TRBV7-2 to TRBJ1-1, with TRBD1 identical over 8 bases. The germline V gene has CDR1 SGHTA and CDR2 FQGNSA. J was trimmed by 2 bases and V by 5 bases; bases with no gene match: 4. This CDR3 is 14 amino acids long. The CDR3 nucleotides read TGTGCCAGCAGCGCCGGACAGGGCAACACTGAAGCTTTCTTT. It codes for CASSAGQGNTEAFF.

This clone was detected only once. The CDR3 DNA sequence: TGTGCCAGCACCCAGGACTATTACAATGAGCAGTTCTTC. Protein: CASTQDYYNEQFF. This chain joins TRBV5-4 and TRBJ2-1; possibly TRBD2 for D (6 bases). Trimming stripped 6 bases from V and 4 bases from J, with 11 bases between. CDR3 length: 13 amino acids. In germline, CDR1 is SGHNT, CDR2 YYREEE (reference sequence).

The chain links TRBV5-8 to TRBJ1-4; 9 positions match TRBD1. The germline V gene has CDR1 SGHTS and CDR2 YDEGEE. The V and J ends lost 4 bases and 2 bases, in that order; junction bases with no gene match: 3. CDR3 length equals 15 residues. CDR3: CASSKQGATNEKLFF. The CDR3 DNA follows: TGTGCCAGCAGCAAACAGGGGGCTACTAATGAAAAACTGTTTTTT.

This chain links TRBV6-5 with TRBJ1-2; TRBD1 matches at 7 bases. Per the germline V gene, CDR1 is MNHEY and CDR2 is SVGAGI. The trim removed 5 bases at V and 5 bases at J, leaving 8 bases unmatched. The CDR3 totals 14 residues. The CDR3 reads CASSHPGQRYGYTF. As DNA, the CDR3 is TGTGCCAGCAGTCACCCGGGACAGCGGTATGGCTACACCTTC.

About this clone itself: The sample has other DNA sequences that encode this CDR3 too. This chain connects TRBV7-2 to TRBJ1-5, with TRBD1 identical over 8 bases. Per germline, CDR1 SGHTA and CDR2 FQGNSA. The CDR3 totals 15 residues. V lost 5 bases to trimming and J lost 4 bases; unmatched junction nucleotides: 7. CDR3 sequence (DNA): TGTGCCAGCAGCCTCGGACAGGGCCCGAATCAGCCCCAGCATTTT. Its protein product is CASSLGQGPNQPQHF.

V and J are TRBV9 and TRBJ2-5; TRBD1 aligns across 8 bases. The CDR3 consists of 13 residues. Per germline, CDR1 SGDLS and CDR2 YYNGEE. V lost 3 bases and J lost 4; bases outside the gene matches: 2. CDR3 protein: CASSAQGGETQYF. CDR3 nucleotide sequence: TGTGCCAGCAGCGCACAGGGGGGAGAGACCCAGTACTTC.

This clone was seen more than once but under ten times. The genes are TRBV19 and TRBJ1-3; 8 bases agree with TRBD1. CDR1 is LNHDA and CDR2 is SQIVND in the germline V gene (reference sequence). The length of the CDR3 is 15 residues. V trimming: 4 bases; J trimming: 4 bases; junction bases outside the gene matches: 6. CDR3: CASSTTRDRGNTIYF. The CDR3 DNA sequence: TGTGCCAGTAGTACAACCCGGGACAGGGGAAACACCATATATTTT.

V and J are TRBV5-6 and TRBJ2-3; the match to TRBD1 covers 9 bases. With 4 bases clipped from V and 6 bases from J, the junction kept 3 bases outside the gene matches. Per the germline V gene, CDR1 is SGHDT and CDR2 is YYEEEE. This CDR3 is 13 amino acids long. CDR3 nucleotides: TGTGCCAGCAGCAGAGGACAGGGGGATACGCAGTATTTT. Translation: CASSRGQGDTQYF.

The CDR3 bases are TGTGCCACCAGCAGCGGGGACAGGGAGCCCTACGAGCAGTACTTC. This encodes CATSSGDREPYEQYF. V is TRBV15 and J is TRBJ2-7; the match to TRBD1 covers 9 bases. Per germline, CDR1 LNHNV and CDR2 YYDKDF (reference sequence). Trimming at V came to 3 bases and at J to 2 bases, leaving 5 bases not matched to a gene. The CDR3 sequence is 15 residues long.